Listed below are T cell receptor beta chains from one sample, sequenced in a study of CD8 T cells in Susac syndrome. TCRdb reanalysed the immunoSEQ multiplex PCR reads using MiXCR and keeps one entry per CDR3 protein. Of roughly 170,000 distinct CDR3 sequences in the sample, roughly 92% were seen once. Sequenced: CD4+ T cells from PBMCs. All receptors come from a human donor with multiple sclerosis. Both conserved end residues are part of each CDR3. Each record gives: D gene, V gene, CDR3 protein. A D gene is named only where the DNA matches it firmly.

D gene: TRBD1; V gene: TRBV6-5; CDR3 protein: CASSYGTGENSGNTIYF
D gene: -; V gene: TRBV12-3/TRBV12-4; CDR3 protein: CASRLGLSGANVLTF
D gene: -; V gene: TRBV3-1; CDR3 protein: CASSQGDGELFF
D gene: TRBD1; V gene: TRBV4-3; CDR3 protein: CASSQDGGQANEKLFF
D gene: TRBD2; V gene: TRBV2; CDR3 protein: CASSRLAARIF
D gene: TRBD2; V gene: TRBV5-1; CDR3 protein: CASSLGLAANTGELFF
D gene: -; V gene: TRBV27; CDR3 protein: CASRRGGVVTGELFF
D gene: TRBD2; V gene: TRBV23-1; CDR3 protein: CASTRRLAGGVSEQFF
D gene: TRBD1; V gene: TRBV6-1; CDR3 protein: CASSAGQRPTYEQYF
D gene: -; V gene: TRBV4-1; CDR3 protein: CASSQLEALYNEQFF
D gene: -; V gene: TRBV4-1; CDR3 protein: CASSQGPPDTQYF
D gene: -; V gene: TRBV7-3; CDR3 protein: CASSSQPPPDTQYF
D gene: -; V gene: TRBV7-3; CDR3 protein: CASSLRADTDTQYF
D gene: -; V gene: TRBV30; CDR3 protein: CAWSGQAPARNIQYF
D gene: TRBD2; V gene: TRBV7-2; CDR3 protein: CASSLGRRERETQYF
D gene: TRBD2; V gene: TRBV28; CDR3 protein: CASRSLAGVLYEQYF
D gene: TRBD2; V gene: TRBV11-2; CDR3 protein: CASSPFSGRATGELFF
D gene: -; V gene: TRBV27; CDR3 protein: CASSSGLQSGYEQYF